The rows below give T cell receptor beta chains drawn from one sample of a study of shared clonotypes between healthy human individuals. TCRdb keeps only in-frame clones here, not all; method: immunoSEQ multiplex PCR. The table lists more than 2 million clones, under 97% of them singletons, with roughly 0.13% in the top ten. Sequencing input: naive CD4+ T cells sorted from blood. Every receptor here comes from a man aged 18 to 30 in good health. Each CDR3 is given with its conserved first and last residue. The D gene is left open where the match is weak. Clone size is shown for a subset of rows, as once, few, many or a class of expanded clone.

>TRBV5-1|14|TRBD2|TRBJ2-7|-
TGCGCCAGCAGCTTGGAACTAGCGGTTTACGAGCAGTACTTC
CASSLELAVYEQYF
>TRBV30|11|-|TRBJ1-1|-
TGTGCCGCCGAAGGGGTCACTGAAGCTTTCTTT
CAAEGVTEAFF
>TRBV6-6|16|TRBD1|TRBJ2-5|-
TGTGCCAGCATACTACCCGGGACAGGCAAACAAGAGACCCAGTACTTC
CASILPGTGKQETQYF
>TRBV27|16|TRBD2|TRBJ2-3|-
TGTGCCAGCAGTTTATCTAGCGGGAGTGGCACAGATACGCAGTATTTT
CASSLSSGSGTDTQYF
>TRBV27|14|TRBD1|TRBJ1-6|-
TGTGCCAGCAGCAGACAGGGATCCGGATCACCCCTCCACTTT
CASSRQGSGSPLHF
>TRBV4-1|15|TRBD2|TRBJ2-7|-
TGCGCCAGCAGCCCGGATCTTCAGGGAGGGTACGAGCAGTACTTC
CASSPDLQGGYEQYF
>TRBV28|17|-|TRBJ2-1|-
TGTGCCAGCAGTCCCCAGGGGGGGCGGGGGATGGACGGTGAGCAGTTCTTC
CASSPQGGRGMDGEQFF
>TRBV11-2|12|TRBD2|TRBJ2-7|-
TGTGCCAGCAGCCCGGGAGGCCACGAGCAGTACTTC
CASSPGGHEQYF
>TRBV27|15|TRBD2|TRBJ2-1|once
TGTGCCAGCAGCCCCCGACTAGCGGGAACGAATGAGCAGTTCTTC
CASSPRLAGTNEQFF
>TRBV6-1|14|-|TRBJ2-5|-
TGTGCCAGCAGTGAGAGGGCCCGGGGGGAGACCCAGTACTTC
CASSERARGETQYF
>TRBV7-9|15|-|TRBJ2-7|-
TGTGCCAGCAGCTTAGCCTTGACAGCGTCCTACGAGCAGTACTTC
CASSLALTASYEQYF
>TRBV6-5|13|-|TRBJ2-7|-
TGTGCCAGCAGCCGAGGACAGAACTACGAGCAGTACTTC
CASSRGQNYEQYF
>TRBV4-3|13|-|TRBJ2-5|-
TGCGCCAGCAGCCAAGATTTCCGAGAGACCCAGTACTTC
CASSQDFRETQYF
>TRBV9|14|-|TRBJ2-7|-
TGTGCCAGCAGCGCCCTCCCCAGGGCTGGCGAGCAGTACTTC
CASSALPRAGEQYF
>TRBV5-1|12|-|TRBJ1-3|-
TGCGCCAGCAGCTTGAGAGGGGATGCCATATATTTT
CASSLRGDAIYF
>TRBV9|15|TRBD2|TRBJ2-1|-
TGTGCCAGCAGCGTAGGAAGCGGGGCCTACAATGAGCAGTTCTTC
CASSVGSGAYNEQFF
>TRBV5-6|14|TRBD1|TRBJ2-7|-
TGTGCCAGCAGCCCGACAGGGGGTTCCTACGAGCAGTACTTC
CASSPTGGSYEQYF
>TRBV29-1|15|-|TRBJ2-7|-
TGCAGCGCTGCTCGACGGCTAGACGCCTCCTACGAGCAGTACTTC
CSAARRLDASYEQYF
>TRBV27|13|-|TRBJ1-2|-
TGTGCCAGCAGTTTAAAGGGAGACTATGGCTACACCTTC
CASSLKGDYGYTF
>TRBV7-7|16|-|TRBJ2-5|-
TGTGCTAGCAGCTGTACCCCGGGACTTGGACAAGAGACCCAGTACTTC
CASSCTPGLGQETQYF
>TRBV10-3|17|-|TRBJ2-1|-
TGTGCCATCCAAAATATCGCATCCGGGAGCAGTATGGGTGAGCAGTTCTTC
CAIQNIASGSSMGEQFF
>TRBV25-1|17|-|TRBJ1-4|-
TGTGCCAGCAGGAGACAGACGCCTAACGCAGCTAATGAAAAACTGTTTTTT
CASRRQTPNAANEKLFF
>TRBV10-3|17|TRBD1|TRBJ1-2|-
TGTGCCATCAGTGAGTCCCCCCGAGCACGACAGGGTGGAGGCTACACCTTC
CAISESPRARQGGGYTF
>TRBV7-2|12|-|TRBJ1-2|-
TGTGCCAGCTCCTACTTAAAGGGTGGCTACACCTTC
CASSYLKGGYTF
>TRBV9|15|TRBD2|TRBJ2-5|-
TGTGCCAGCAGCCCATTAGCGGGCCTACAAGAGACCCAGTACTTC
CASSPLAGLQETQYF
>TRBV4-1|14|-|TRBJ1-1|-
TGCGCCAGCAGCCAAACCACAGTAAACACTGAAGCTTTCTTT
CASSQTTVNTEAFF
>TRBV6-5|15|TRBD2|TRBJ2-1|-
TGTGCCAGCAGTCGACTAGCGGGCGGGAACAATGAGCAGTTCTTC
CASSRLAGGNNEQFF
>TRBV27|14|-|TRBJ2-3|once
TGTGCCAGCAGCGGAACGGGGGGCCGAGGTACGCAGTATTTT
CASSGTGGRGTQYF
>TRBV30|15|TRBD1|TRBJ1-2|-
TGTGCCTGGAGTGCGCCTCGGCAGGGGGGCTATGGCTACACCTTC
CAWSAPRQGGYGYTF
>TRBV30|15|-|TRBJ2-3|-
TGTGCCTGGAGTGTGAGAGCCGGCCGCACAGATACGCAGTATTTT
CAWSVRAGRTDTQYF
>TRBV7-2|14|-|TRBJ2-7|-
TGTGCCAGCAGCTTTTACCGCCAAGTATACGAGCAGTACTTC
CASSFYRQVYEQYF
>TRBV11-2|15|-|TRBJ1-5|-
TGTGCCAGCAGCTTAGTAGGGGGAGGCAATCAGCCCCAGCATTTT
CASSLVGGGNQPQHF
>TRBV30|11|-|TRBJ1-3|-
TGTGCCTGGAGCCCCGACACCCACATATATTTT
CAWSPDTHIYF
>TRBV10-1|13|-|TRBJ2-5|-
TGCGCCAGCAGTGGACAGGTCCAAGAGACCCAGTACTTC
CASSGQVQETQYF
>TRBV6-5|11|-|TRBJ2-5|-
TGTGCCAGCGGAACTCGAGAGACCCAGTACTTC
CASGTRETQYF
>TRBV5-6|14|-|TRBJ1-4|-
TGTGCCAGCAGCTCCCTTGTGGGAAATGAAAAACTGTTTTTT
CASSSLVGNEKLFF
>TRBV11-2|14|-|TRBJ2-7|-
TGTGCCAGCAGCTTAGATCGAGGCTCCTACGAGCAGTACTTC
CASSLDRGSYEQYF
>TRBV6-4|12|-|TRBJ2-4|-
TGTGCCAGCATACCGCCCGAAAACATTCAGTACTTC
CASIPPENIQYF
>TRBV28|16|-|TRBJ2-2|-
TGTGCCAGCAGTTTAGGGGCCAGGGGAAGGACCGGGGAGCTGTTTTTT
CASSLGARGRTGELFF
>TRBV2|14|-|TRBJ2-7|-
TGTGCCAGCAAAGGTTCCTTGAGCTCCTACGAGCAGTACTTC
CASKGSLSSYEQYF
>TRBV7-9|14|TRBD1|TRBJ2-3|-
TGTGCCAGCGGACAGGTCGTGGGCACAGATACGCAGTATTTT
CASGQVVGTDTQYF
>TRBV5-1|13|-|TRBJ2-5|-
TGCGCCAGCAGCCTGGGTGTCTTAGAGACCCAGTACTTC
CASSLGVLETQYF
>TRBV5-1|16|-|TRBJ1-6|-
TGCGCCAGCAGATTGGTAGGGGCATTCTATAATTCACCCCTCCACTTT
CASRLVGAFYNSPLHF
>TRBV5-1|13|-|TRBJ1-1|-
TGCGCCAGCAGCCCACAGGGTAACACTGAAGCTTTCTTT
CASSPQGNTEAFF
>TRBV30|14|-|TRBJ1-5|-
TGTGCCTGGAGTGTGGGGAGAGGGGATCAGCCCCAGCATTTT
CAWSVGRGDQPQHF
>TRBV7-2|17|TRBD2|TRBJ2-2|once
TGTGCCAGCAGCCTAAACATGGTAGCGGGAGCCACCGGGGAGCTGTTTTTT
CASSLNMVAGATGELFF
>TRBV11-2|15|-|TRBJ2-2|once
TGTGCCAGCAGCCCGGGACACGGGGACACCGGGGAGCTGTTTTTT
CASSPGHGDTGELFF
>TRBV6-6|16|-|TRBJ2-7|once
TGTGCCAGCAGTTACCCGCCGGGCAGGGCCGACTACGAGCAGTACTTC
CASSYPPGRADYEQYF
>TRBV6-1|15|-|TRBJ1-5|-
TGTGCCAGCAGTGAATCAACAGGTCAACTTCAGCCCCAGCATTTT
CASSESTGQLQPQHF
>TRBV30|15|-|TRBJ1-2|-
TGTGCCTGGATAGTCAGGGAGGGGAACGCCTATGGCTACACCTTC
CAWIVREGNAYGYTF
>TRBV6-5|12|-|TRBJ1-6|-
TGTGCCAGCAGTTACTCTAGTTCACCCCTCCACTTT
CASSYSSSPLHF
>TRBV28|15|-|TRBJ1-5|-
TGTGCCAGCAGTTTAGGGACGCTGGGGAGTCGGCCCCAGCATTTT
CASSLGTLGSRPQHF
>TRBV10-1|12|-|TRBJ2-1|-
TGCGCCAGCAGCGCCGCCCGAAATGAGCAGTTCTTC
CASSAARNEQFF
>TRBV30|17|-|TRBJ1-3|-
TGTGCCTGGAGTGTACGAGTGGGAGGATCCTCTGGAAACACCATATATTTT
CAWSVRVGGSSGNTIYF
>TRBV6-5|14|TRBD1|TRBJ1-3|-
TGTGCCAGCAGTTCCGGCAGGGGGTGGGACACCATATATTTT
CASSSGRGWDTIYF
>TRBV6-5|13|TRBD1|TRBJ1-4|-
TGTGCCAGCAGGGGGACAGGGCGGGAAAAACTGTTTTTT
CASRGTGREKLFF
>TRBV4-3|17|TRBD1|TRBJ2-7|-
TGCGCCAGCAGCCAATACCAACCGGGACAGGGACTTTACGAGCAGTACTTC
CASSQYQPGQGLYEQYF
>TRBV6-6|14|TRBD1|TRBJ2-7|-
TGTGCCAGCAGACGGGGACAGCTTCCCTACGAGCAGTACTTC
CASRRGQLPYEQYF
>TRBV5-1|13|-|TRBJ2-7|-
TGCGCCAGCAGCTTCCCTGACATCTACGAGCAGTACTTC
CASSFPDIYEQYF